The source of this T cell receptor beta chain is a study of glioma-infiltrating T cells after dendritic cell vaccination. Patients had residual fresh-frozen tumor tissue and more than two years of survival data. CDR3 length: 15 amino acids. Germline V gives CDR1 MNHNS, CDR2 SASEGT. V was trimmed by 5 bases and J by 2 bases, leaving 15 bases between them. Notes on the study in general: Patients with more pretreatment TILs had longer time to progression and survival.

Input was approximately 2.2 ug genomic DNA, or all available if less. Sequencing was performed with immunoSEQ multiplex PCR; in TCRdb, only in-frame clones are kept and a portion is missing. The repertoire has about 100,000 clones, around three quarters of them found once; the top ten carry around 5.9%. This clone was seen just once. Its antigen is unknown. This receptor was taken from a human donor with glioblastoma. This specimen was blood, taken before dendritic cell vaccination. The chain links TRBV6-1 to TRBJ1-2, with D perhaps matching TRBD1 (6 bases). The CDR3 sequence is CASSKTGLTNYGYTF. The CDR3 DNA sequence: TGTGCCAGCAGTAAAACAGGGTTAACCAACTATGGCTACACCTTC.